This T cell receptor (beta chain) was sequenced in a study of control samples from healthy donors and cancer patients. Trimming took off 5 bases at V and 5 bases at J, with 6 bases between the two ends. The CDR3 covers 11 residues. Using immunoSEQ multiplex PCR, the repertoire was profiled, and TCRdb retains in-frame clones only, with some absent. The table shows 68,000 or so clones, with about 83% occurring only once. The chain links TRBV12-3 or TRBV12-4 to TRBJ2-5; D not resolved. Sequencing used blood. The receptor was derived from a man aged 55 to 70 in good health. The CDR3 DNA reads TGTGCCAGCAGTCCCGGGGAGACCCAGTACTTC. The encoded protein is CASSPGETQYF.